The count of the clone carrying this T cell receptor beta chain is one. V trimming: 5 bases; J trimming: 6 bases; junction bases outside the gene matches: 11. The CDR3 runs 16 residues. The germline V gene has CDR1 LNHDA and CDR2 SQIVND (reference sequence). Original analysis: Amplifying reference gene primers gave estimates of nucleated cell counts. Libraries were prepared by immunoSEQ multiplex PCR; TCRdb keeps only in-frame clonotypes and omits some of them. The V and J calls and the clone size are those of that table, but D and trimming were determined from the DNA. Among about 380,000 clones listed, more than 70% were seen once. This sample was taken from a study of blood T cell repertoires in COVID-19. Recovered Cohort 3 donors showed two negative PCRs, clearance, or symptom resolution.

Sequencing was carried out using PBMCs or T cells enriched from blood (not recorded which). The TCR comes from a woman between 18 and 29 years old who had recovered from COVID-19. The V call is TRBV19, the J call TRBJ1-4, with 8 bases lining up with TRBD1. The CDR3 bases are TGTGCCAGTAGTTTCACGTCCGACAGGGGATATGAAAAACTGTTTTTT. This gives the protein CASSFTSDRGYEKLFF.